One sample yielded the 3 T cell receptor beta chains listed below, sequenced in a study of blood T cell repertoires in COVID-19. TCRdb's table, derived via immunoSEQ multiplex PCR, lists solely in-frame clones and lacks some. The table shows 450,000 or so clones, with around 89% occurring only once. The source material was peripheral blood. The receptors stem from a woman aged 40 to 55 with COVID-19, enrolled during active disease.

Here the CDR3 DNA reads TGTGCCAGCAGCCAAGATCTTCTCGTGCAAGAGACCCAGTACTTC. Its translation: CASSQDLLVQETQYF. The chain employs TRBV3-1 (or the pseudogene TRBV3-2) and TRBJ2-5; no clear D gene. The CDR3 runs to 15 residues. From germline, CDR1 is LGHDT and CDR2 YNNKEL (reference sequence). V shed 0 bases and J shed 2 bases, with 10 bases lying between them.

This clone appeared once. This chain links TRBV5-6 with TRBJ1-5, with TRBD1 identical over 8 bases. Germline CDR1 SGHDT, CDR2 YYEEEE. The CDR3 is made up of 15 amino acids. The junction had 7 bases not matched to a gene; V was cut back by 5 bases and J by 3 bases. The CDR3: CASSSGQGFNQPQHF. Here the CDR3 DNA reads TGTGCCAGCAGTTCTGGACAGGGATTCAATCAGCCCCAGCATTTT.

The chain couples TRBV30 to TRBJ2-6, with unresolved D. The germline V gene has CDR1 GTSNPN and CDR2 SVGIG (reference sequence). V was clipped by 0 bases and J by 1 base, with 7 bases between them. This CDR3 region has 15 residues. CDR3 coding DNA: TGTGCCTGGAGTGTATCGGTGTCTGGGGCCAACGTCCTGACTTTC. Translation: CAWSVSVSGANVLTF.